A selection of T cell receptor beta chains follows, all from one sample in a study of shared clonotypes between healthy human individuals. TCRdb keeps only in-frame clones here, not all; method: immunoSEQ multiplex PCR. Of about 2.3 million clones detected, 93% appear once; the ten largest clones hold roughly 0.36%. Input material: naive CD4+ T cells from PBMCs. The receptors were gathered from a man younger than 35 in good health. Some clones in this sample may be carry-over from other donors' samples. CDR3s include the opening cysteine and the closing phenylalanine or tryptophan. Each record gives: D gene, V gene, clone size, J gene, CDR3 protein, CDR3 DNA. A D gene is named only where the DNA matches it firmly. The size entry is marked missing in some rows and otherwise reads once, few, many or a size class.

-,TRBV11-2,-,TRBJ2-7,CASSRGYGMGSYEQYF,TGTGCCAGCAGCCGAGGGTACGGAATGGGTTCCTACGAGCAGTACTTC
TRBD1,TRBV5-1,-,TRBJ2-1,CASRMGTGGNEQFF,TGCGCCAGCAGAATGGGGACAGGGGGGAACGAGCAGTTCTTC
-,TRBV4-2,-,TRBJ1-4,CASSQVKGGKGEKLFF,TGTGCCAGCAGCCAAGTCAAAGGGGGGAAAGGCGAAAAACTGTTTTTT
TRBD2,TRBV6-1,-,TRBJ2-7,CASSEGLAEDYEQYF,TGTGCCAGCAGCGAAGGACTAGCGGAAGACTACGAGCAGTACTTC
-,TRBV5-1,-,TRBJ1-1,CASSLMGATEAFF,TGCGCCAGCAGCTTAATGGGAGCCACTGAAGCTTTCTTT
-,TRBV15,-,TRBJ1-1,CATSKREGNTEAFF,TGTGCCACCAGCAAAAGGGAGGGGAACACTGAAGCTTTCTTT
-,TRBV4-1,once,TRBJ2-6,CASSPGPAYSGANVLTF,TGCGCCAGCAGCCCTGGACCAGCCTACTCTGGGGCCAACGTCCTGACTTTC
TRBD1,TRBV19,once,TRBJ1-1,CASSGPGQPNTEAFF,TGTGCCAGTAGCGGACCGGGACAGCCGAACACTGAAGCTTTCTTT
-,TRBV6-1,-,TRBJ1-1,CASSERAPAFGTEAFF,TGTGCCAGCAGTGAGCGGGCCCCGGCTTTTGGCACTGAAGCTTTCTTT
-,TRBV10-1,-,TRBJ1-5,CASSEPRREDQPQHF,TGCGCCAGCAGTGAACCACGAAGGGAGGATCAGCCCCAGCATTTT
TRBD2,TRBV30,-,TRBJ2-7,CAWSRSGRKGGEQYF,TGTGCCTGGAGTCGAAGCGGGAGAAAGGGGGGCGAGCAGTACTTC
TRBD1,TRBV28,-,TRBJ2-7,CASSLIPQGNKDEQYF,TGTGCCAGCAGTCTCATACCACAGGGGAATAAGGACGAGCAGTACTTC
-,TRBV6-1,once,TRBJ2-7,CASSERRTADEQYF,TGTGCCAGCAGTGAACGCAGGACGGCCGACGAGCAGTACTTC
-,TRBV6-5,-,TRBJ1-1,CASRTGIGSFTEAFF,TGTGCCAGCAGAACAGGGATTGGGAGTTTCACTGAAGCTTTCTTT
TRBD2,TRBV7-9,-,TRBJ2-7,CASSPSGTYEQYF,TGTGCCAGCTCCCCTAGCGGGACCTACGAGCAGTACTTC
-,TRBV19,-,TRBJ1-1,CASSIGELMNTEAFF,TGTGCCAGTAGTATAGGGGAACTCATGAACACTGAAGCTTTCTTT
-,TRBV7-3,-,TRBJ2-2,CASSLVRAGELFF,TGTGCCAGCAGCTTAGTGCGGGCCGGGGAGCTGTTTTTT
TRBD1,TRBV7-9,-,TRBJ1-1,CASSLGDGTAVEAFF,TGTGCCAGCAGCCTAGGAGATGGGACAGCCGTTGAAGCTTTCTTT
-,TRBV6-6,-,TRBJ2-7,CASSYSFGSEQYF,TGTGCCAGCAGTTACTCCTTCGGGAGCGAGCAGTACTTC
TRBD1,TRBV5-1,-,TRBJ2-7,CASSPRTGSSYEQYF,TGCGCCAGCAGCCCCCGGACAGGGAGCTCCTACGAGCAGTACTTC
-,TRBV6-5,-,TRBJ2-6,CASRGPGGANVLTF,TGTGCCAGCAGGGGGCCCGGCGGGGCCAACGTCCTGACTTTC
-,TRBV9,-,TRBJ1-2,CASSQGGANNYGYTF,TGTGCCAGCAGCCAGGGTGGAGCGAACAACTATGGCTACACCTTC
-,TRBV28,-,TRBJ1-1,CASNSRSGNTEAFF,TGTGCCAGCAATTCCCGGTCGGGCAACACTGAAGCTTTCTTT
-,TRBV11-2,-,TRBJ1-4,CASSSEGLANEKLFF,TGTGCCAGCAGCTCGGAGGGGTTAGCTAATGAAAAACTGTTTTTT
-,TRBV28,-,TRBJ2-4,CASSFYSWTQKNIQYF,TGTGCCAGCAGTTTTTATTCTTGGACACAGAAAAACATTCAGTACTTC
-,TRBV19,-,TRBJ2-7,CASSDPGRAYEQYF,TGTGCCAGTAGTGATCCGGGACGAGCCTACGAGCAGTACTTC
-,TRBV28,-,TRBJ2-7,CASSPTYEQYF,TGTGCCAGCAGCCCTACCTACGAGCAGTACTTC
TRBD1,TRBV5-1,-,TRBJ2-4,CASSSDRAENIQYF,TGCGCCAGCAGTTCAGACAGGGCAGAAAACATTCAGTACTTC
-,TRBV29-1,-,TRBJ2-5,CSVGWGRETQYF,TGCAGCGTTGGGTGGGGCCGGGAGACCCAGTACTTC
TRBD2,TRBV18,-,TRBJ2-1,CASSASGRAMNNEQFF,TGTGCCAGCTCAGCTAGCGGGAGGGCAATGAACAATGAGCAGTTCTTC
-,TRBV10-3,once,TRBJ2-3,CAISGPTPGQWYF,TGTGCCATCAGTGGGCCCACCCCCGGACAGTGGTATTTT
-,TRBV11-2,-,TRBJ2-7,CASSLGFYGSSYEQYF,TGTGCCAGCAGCTTGGGTTTTTACGGGAGCAGCTACGAGCAGTACTTC
TRBD1,TRBV25-1,-,TRBJ1-4,CASKAAGGYYGSEKLFF,TGTGCCAGCAAAGCGGCAGGGGGTTATTACGGATCTGAAAAACTGTTTTTT